These 15 T cell receptor beta chains came from one sample sequenced in a study of beta chain features in type 1 diabetes. Study outcomes and limitations: All four CD4+ subsets of Type 1 diabetes patients contained TCRB CDR3s that were moderately but significantly shorter.

No antigen has been assigned to these receptors. Expressed TCRB transcripts were sequenced because the isolated RNA had all been reverse transcribed beforehand. Produced via immunoSEQ multiplex PCR; TCRdb's table is partial and in-frame only. Among 20,000 to 25,000 clones, less than 75% were seen once, and the ten largest hold under 0.45%. The sequenced sample was stem cell memory CD4+ T cells from blood. These receptors were collected from a man between 18 and 35 years old with type 1 diabetes.

This clone showed up just a few times. The rearrangement joins TRBV7-2 to TRBJ1-4, with TRBD1 matching 7 bases. The CDR3 spans 16 residues. CDR1 SGHTA and CDR2 FQGNSA come from the germline V gene. The V gene end was trimmed by 2 bases and the J gene end by 4 bases; junction bases not matched to a gene: 7. The CDR3 protein is CASSLPSGTVNEKLFF. The CDR3 DNA sequence: TGTGCCAGCAGCTTACCTAGCGGGACAGTTAATGAAAAACTGTTTTTT.

About this clone itself: One end of the junction is discordant with germline, which a read error may explain. This chain links TRBV5-4 with TRBJ1-1; possible D gene TRBD1, 6 bases. The CDR3 has 13 residues. Germline CDR1 reads SGHNT; CDR2 reads YYREEE (reference sequence). CDR3 protein: CASSLTGYTKAFF. The CDR3 DNA is TGTGCCAGCAGCTTGACAGGGTACACTAAAGCTTTCTTT. Variable domain in full (rest from reference TRBV5-4 and TRBJ1-1): ETGVTQSPTHLIKTRGQQVTLRCSSQSGHNTVSWYQQALGQGPQFIFQYYREEENGRGNFPPRFSGLQFPNYSSELNVNALELDDSALYLCASSLTGYTKAFFGQGTRLTVV.

The gene calls are TRBV9 and TRBJ2-1; 8 nucleotides agree with TRBD1. The CDR3 has 15 residues. Germline values: CDR1 SGDLS, CDR2 YYNGEE. Germline trimming cut 7 bases from V and 0 bases from J; bases unmatched to any gene: 6. CDR3 nucleotide sequence: TGTGCCAGCGGGAGGACAGGGAGCTCCTACAATGAGCAGTTCTTC. Amino acids: CASGRTGSSYNEQFF.

V gene TRBV7-2 combines with J gene TRBJ2-4, with TRBD1 matching over 9 bases. V lost 4 bases, J lost 6 bases, and 7 bases stayed unmatched. The length of the CDR3 is 15 residues. Germline V gene data show CDR1 as SGHTA and CDR2 as FQGNSA. CDR3 sequence: CASSSPTGGVNIQYF. CDR3 sequence (DNA): TGTGCCAGCAGCTCCCCGACAGGGGGAGTAAACATTCAGTACTTC.

The chain combines TRBV27 with TRBJ2-1, with D maybe TRBD1 (6 bases). The V end lost 2 bases, the J end lost 5 bases, and 13 bases lay between the germline ends. The germline V gene encodes CDR1 MNHEY and CDR2 SMNVEV (reference sequence). CDR3 length: 15 residues. CDR3 DNA: TGTGCCAGCAGTTTACGTCAGGGGATCGACAATGAGCAGTTCTTC. Its translation is CASSLRQGIDNEQFF.

The chain recombines TRBV29-1 with TRBJ2-4; 8 bases map to TRBD1. CDR1 and CDR2 (germline): SQVTM, ANQGSEA. The CDR3 sequence is 15 residues long. The V and J ends lost 2 bases and 0 bases, in that order; junction bases with no gene match: 3. CDR3 bases: TGCAGCGTTGAAAAAACAGGGGGAGCCAAAAACATTCAGTACTTC. Protein: CSVEKTGGAKNIQYF. Full variable domain (outside the CDR3, taken from reference TRBV29-1 and TRBJ2-4): SAVISQKPSRDICQRGTSLTIQCQVDSQVTMMFWYRQQPGQSLTLIATANQGSEATYESGFVIDKFPISRPNLTFSTLTVSNMSPEDSSIYLCSVEKTGGAKNIQYFGAGTRLSVL.

V is TRBV18 and J is TRBJ1-2; D is unresolved. V lost 3 bases, J lost 4 bases, and 12 bases lay in between. Per the germline V gene, CDR1 is KGHSH and CDR2 is LQKENI. The length of the CDR3 is 14 residues. CDR3: CASSPGSAAYGYTF. The CDR3 DNA reads TGTGCCAGCTCACCCGGGTCGGCAGCCTATGGCTACACCTTC.

The chain joins TRBV2 to TRBJ1-3; D might be TRBD1 (5 bases). CDR1 and CDR2 (germline): SNHLY, FYNNEI. This CDR3 is 16 amino acids long. V was pared by 0 bases and J by 0 bases, with 9 bases between. CDR3 loop: CASSEALQGSGNTIYF. The DNA of the CDR3 is TGTGCCAGCAGTGAAGCGCTTCAGGGCTCTGGAAACACCATATATTTT.

This chain links TRBV10-3 with TRBJ2-7, with TRBD2 as a possible D gene (6 bases). Between the trimmed V and J ends, which lost 7 bases and 0 bases, there was a span of 13 bases. The CDR3 covers 14 residues. Germline-derived CDR1 and CDR2 are ENHRY and SYGVKD. As DNA, the CDR3 is TGTGCCATCACCGAGGTGGGGGGCTCCTACGAGCAGTACTTC. This gives the protein CAITEVGGSYEQYF.

The chain recombines TRBV4-2 with TRBJ2-5; TRBD1 aligns across 12 bases. Germline V gene lookup returns CDR1 LGHNA and CDR2 YNFKEQ. After removal of 4 bases from V and 0 bases from J, the junction contained 9 bases not matched to a gene. CDR3 size: 18 residues. The CDR3 sequence is CASSLGTGGRKYQETQYF. In DNA form, the CDR3 reads TGTGCCAGCAGCCTCGGGACAGGGGGCCGAAAGTACCAAGAGACCCAGTACTTC.

J is TRBJ1-2 and V is TRBV5-1, with 7 bases fitting TRBD1. The trim removed 3 bases at V and 2 bases at J, leaving 13 bases unmatched. Germline V gene sequence: CDR1 SGHRS, CDR2 YFSETQ. The CDR3 covers 17 residues. CDR3: CASSSIPGQSLNYGYTF. The CDR3 DNA reads TGCGCCAGCAGCTCAATACCGGGACAGAGCCTAAACTATGGCTACACCTTC. Full variable domain (rest looked up from reference TRBV5-1 and TRBJ1-2): KAGVTQTPRYLIKTRGQQVTLSCSPISGHRSVSWYQQTPGQGLQFLFEYFSETQRNKGNFPGRFSGRQFSNSRSEMNVSTLELGDSALYLCASSSIPGQSLNYGYTFGSGTRLTVV.

Only a few counts were recorded for this clone. This sequence joins TRBV7-2 and TRBJ1-2; 7 bases align to TRBD1. CDR3 size: 13 residues. Germline V gene data show CDR1 as SGHTA and CDR2 as FQGNSA. V was clipped by 4 bases and J by 7 bases; unmatched bases: 6. CDR3 nucleotides: TGTGCCAGCAGCTACGGACAGGAGACTGGCTACACCTTC. Amino acids: CASSYGQETGYTF. The variable domain in full, with the rest retrieved from reference TRBV7-2 and TRBJ1-2, is GAGVSQSPSNKVTEKGKDVELRCDPISGHTALYWYRQSLGQGLEFLIYFQGNSAPDKSGLPSDRFSAERTGGSVSTLTIQRTQQEDSAVYLCASSYGQETGYTFGSGTRLTVV.

This clone was recorded a few times. The rearrangement uses TRBV7-9 and TRBJ2-4; no definite D call. The germline gives CDR1 SEHNR, CDR2 FQNEAQ (reference sequence). V lost 3 bases and J 0 bases, leaving 9 bases between the germline ends. CDR3 length equals 15 residues. In DNA form, the CDR3 reads TGTGCCAGCAGCTTGGGCAGGCTAGCCAAAAACATTCAGTACTTC. Encoded protein: CASSLGRLAKNIQYF. The whole variable domain, filled in from reference TRBV7-9 and TRBJ2-4, reads DTGVSQNPRHKITKRGQNVTFRCDPISEHNRLYWYRQTLGQGPEFLTYFQNEAQLEKSRLLSDRFSAERPKGSFSTLEIQRTEQGDSAMYLCASSLGRLAKNIQYFGAGTRLSVL.

This clone was found a few times. CDR3 amino acids: CSVTGGTYEQYF. The CDR3 coding sequence is TGCAGCGTTACAGGGGGAACCTACGAGCAGTACTTC. The chain recombines TRBV29-1 with TRBJ2-7; 8 bases fit TRBD1. CDR1 is SQVTM and CDR2 is ANQGSEA in the germline V gene. J gave up 2 bases and V 5 bases, and 2 bases lay outside the gene matches. CDR3 size: 12 residues.

The rearrangement uses TRBV28 and TRBJ2-2; a weak D match, TRBD2 (5 bases). Deletions cut 4 bases from V and 3 bases from J, with 12 bases between. CDR3 length equals 15 residues. Per the germline V gene, CDR1 is MDHEN and CDR2 is SYDVKM. This chain's CDR3 is CASSSRRQHTGELFF. DNA of the CDR3: TGTGCCAGCAGTTCAAGGAGGCAGCACACCGGGGAGCTGTTTTTT.